The 12 T cell receptor beta chains presented below share a single source sample, sequenced in a study of blood T cell dynamics during melanoma immunotherapy. The data were produced by immunoSEQ multiplex PCR, yet TCRdb's version contains in-frame clones alone and is incomplete. The table includes thousands of clones, approximately 83% detected once. Time point defined: pre-treatment baseline. This sample comprised blood, obtained from a patient treated with checkpoint blockade. The source of these receptors is a human donor with melanoma. Some clones in this sample may be carry-over from other donors' samples.

Here the CDR3 DNA reads TGCGCCAGCAGCCAAGTTCTTCTGCTCGACTCCAACACTGAAGCTTTCTTT. Translated, it gives CASSQVLLLDSNTEAFF. The chain links TRBV4-1 to TRBJ1-1, with D unclear. V was cut by 1 base and J by 2 bases, with 17 bases left in between. The CDR3 is made up of 17 amino acids. Per the germline V gene, CDR1 is MGHRA and CDR2 is YSYEKL.

The chain recombines TRBV28 with TRBJ2-7, with D possibly being TRBD2 (5 bases). The length of the CDR3 is 14 residues. V was shortened by 8 bases and J by 1 base, with 15 bases between the two germline ends. Germline CDR1 MDHEN, CDR2 SYDVKM. The CDR3, as DNA: TGTGCCAGCCTACCAAGCGGACGATCCTACGAGCAGTACTTC. This translates into CASLPSGRSYEQYF.

The chain couples TRBV28 to TRBJ1-1; D is ambiguous. The germline V and J ends were trimmed by 5 bases and 3 bases, with 10 bases remaining between them. This CDR3 is built from 13 residues. Germline V gives CDR1 MDHEN, CDR2 SYDVKM. DNA for the CDR3: TGTGCCAGCAGTCTTGGTAGGTACACTGAAGCTTTCTTT. Protein product: CASSLGRYTEAFF.

J is TRBJ2-3 and V is TRBV2, with D unresolved. CDR1 SNHLY and CDR2 FYNNEI come from the germline V gene. The CDR3 is 14 residues long. With 9 bases removed from V and 5 bases from J, the gap between germline ends came to 18 bases. The CDR3 region has the DNA TGTGCCAGGAACAACGGAGTCTCTCAAGATACGCAGTATTTT. It specifies CARNNGVSQDTQYF.

Only one count was recorded for this clone. The chain has TRBV11-2 and TRBJ2-7; 8 positions match TRBD1. CDR1 SGHAT and CDR2 FQNNGV come from the germline V gene. Trimming took 6 bases from V and 4 from J; bases not matched to a gene: 11. There are 15 residues in the CDR3. DNA for the CDR3: TGTGCCAGCAGGTTTGGGGGGACAGGCTCGTACGAGCAGTACTTC. Translated: CASRFGGTGSYEQYF. The whole variable domain, filled in from reference TRBV11-2 and TRBJ2-7, reads EAGVAQSPRYKIIEKRQSVAFWCNPISGHATLYWYQQILGQGPKLLIQFQNNGVVDDSQLPKDRFSAERLKGVDSTLKIQPAKLEDSAVYLCASRFGGTGSYEQYFGPGTRLTVT.

This clone was recorded a few times. The chain joins TRBV5-4 to TRBJ2-7; no clear D gene. The CDR3 loop spans 12 amino acids. The germline CDR1 and CDR2 sequences are SGHNT and YYREEE (reference sequence). The V gene lost 0 bases and the J gene lost 3 bases, with 4 bases spanning the gap. For the CDR3, the DNA is TGTGCCAGCAGCTTGGACTTCTACGAGCAGTACTTC. This gives the protein CASSLDFYEQYF.

The chain carries TRBV7-9 and TRBJ1-1; 9 bases are a match to TRBD1. Germline CDR1 and CDR2: SEHNR and FQNEAQ (reference sequence). Trimming took 5 bases from V and 4 from J; bases not matched to a gene: 8. The CDR3 is 15 residues long. The CDR3 DNA reads TGTGCCAGCAGCCAAGGACAGGGGAGGGTCACTGAAGCTTTCTTT. Translated, it gives CASSQGQGRVTEAFF.

The chain is built from TRBV2 and TRBJ2-2; TRBD2 is a possible D gene (5 bases). CDR1 is SNHLY, CDR2 FYNNEI, per germline. The V and J ends lost 4 bases and 2 bases respectively, with 8 bases between them. The CDR3 has 14 residues. DNA for the CDR3: TGTGCCAGCAGTGGGGAGATCAACACCGGGGAGCTGTTTTTT. Its protein is CASSGEINTGELFF.

This chain's CDR3 is CASSLAGTPSPLDTQYF. CDR3 DNA sequence: TGTGCCAGCAGCTTAGCCGGGACACCTTCTCCCCTAGATACGCAGTATTTT. The J gene is TRBJ2-3, the V gene TRBV28; D might be TRBD1 (6 bases). Trimming pared 6 bases from V and 5 bases from J, leaving 24 bases between. The CDR3 extends over 17 amino acids. Germline loops: CDR1 MDHEN, CDR2 SYDVKM.

The V gene is TRBV11-3, the J gene TRBJ2-1, with TRBD2 matching over 12 bases. Germline V gives CDR1 SGHNT, CDR2 YENEEA. The length of the CDR3 is 16 residues. Trimming at V came to 4 bases and at J to 8 bases, leaving 9 bases not matched to a gene. Here the CDR3 DNA reads TGTGCCAGCAGCTCCAAACTAGCGGGAGGATCGGATGAGCAGTTCTTC. It yields the protein CASSSKLAGGSDEQFF.

The V and J genes are TRBV5-4 and TRBJ2-5, with D possibly matching TRBD2 (5 bases). Trimming stripped 1 base from V and 5 bases from J, with 12 bases between. The CDR3 is 14 amino acids. The germline V gene encodes CDR1 SGHNT and CDR2 YYREEE (reference sequence). This CDR3 is CASSLRGIEETQYF. The CDR3 DNA follows: TGTGCCAGCAGCTTGCGGGGTATTGAGGAGACCCAGTACTTC.

In its sample, this clone was seen once. The chain has TRBV5-1 and TRBJ2-3, with 7 bases matching TRBD2. J lost 0 bases, V lost 1 base, and 2 bases had no gene match. Germline values: CDR1 SGHRS, CDR2 YFSETQ. The CDR3 is made up of 15 amino acids. Written as DNA, the CDR3 is TGCGCCAGCAGCTTGCGGCGGGGGAGCACAGATACGCAGTATTTT. Its protein is CASSLRRGSTDTQYF.